This is a list of T cell receptor beta chains from one sample in a study of OX40 agonist ivuxolimab in advanced cancers. The method was immunoSEQ multiplex PCR; TCRdb's version includes in-frame clones alone and lacks a portion of them. The sample comprises roughly 89,000 clones, roughly 90% of which are singletons, and 0.33% rests with the top ten. Sample: CD4+ or CD8+ T cells sorted from blood, taken in a trial of the OX40 agonist ivuxolimab. The receptors stem from an adult with an advanced solid tumor such as melanoma, head and neck, liver or kidney cancer. CDR3s include the opening cysteine and the closing phenylalanine or tryptophan. D genes are given only for firm matches. A clone size is listed for some rows: how often the clone was seen (once, few, many), or a class if it is expanded.

clone_size: -; d_call: TRBD1; v_call: TRBV19; j_call: TRBJ2-1; cdr3_aa: CASSIGQGATGEQFF; cdr3_nt: TGTGCCAGTAGTATAGGGCAGGGGGCGACAGGTGAGCAGTTCTTC
clone_size: few; d_call: TRBD1; v_call: TRBV5-1; j_call: TRBJ2-3; cdr3_aa: CASSHRGPNTDTQYF; cdr3_nt: TGCGCCAGCAGCCACAGGGGGCCTAACACAGATACGCAGTATTTT
clone_size: -; d_call: -; v_call: TRBV11-2; j_call: TRBJ2-1; cdr3_aa: CASSYQGVEQFF; cdr3_nt: TGTGCCAGCAGCTATCAGGGTGTTGAGCAGTTCTTC
clone_size: -; d_call: -; v_call: TRBV10-1; j_call: TRBJ2-1; cdr3_aa: CASSESTGGEFF; cdr3_nt: TGCGCCAGCAGTGAGTCGACCGGGGGCGAGTTCTTC
clone_size: -; d_call: TRBD1; v_call: TRBV6-5; j_call: TRBJ2-3; cdr3_aa: CASSSGGGVTDTQYF; cdr3_nt: TGTGCCAGCAGTTCAGGGGGTGGCGTGACAGATACGCAGTATTTT
clone_size: -; d_call: -; v_call: TRBV4-1; j_call: TRBJ2-3; cdr3_aa: CASSQGVVGDTQYF; cdr3_nt: TGCGCCAGCAGCCAAGGTGTGGTTGGAGATACGCAGTATTTT
clone_size: -; d_call: -; v_call: TRBV19; j_call: TRBJ1-2; cdr3_aa: CASSTGVFNYGYTF; cdr3_nt: TGTGCCAGTAGTACTGGTGTGTTCAACTATGGCTACACCTTC
clone_size: -; d_call: -; v_call: TRBV25-1; j_call: TRBJ1-1; cdr3_aa: CASSARSGGTEAFF; cdr3_nt: TGTGCCAGCAGTGCCCGGAGTGGGGGCACTGAAGCTTTCTTT
clone_size: -; d_call: TRBD2; v_call: TRBV30; j_call: TRBJ2-1; cdr3_aa: CAWRPLTSAVVDEQFF; cdr3_nt: TGTGCCTGGAGGCCCTTGACTAGCGCGGTTGTGGATGAGCAGTTCTTC
clone_size: -; d_call: -; v_call: TRBV5-4; j_call: TRBJ2-2; cdr3_aa: CASSPIVGPGELFF; cdr3_nt: TGTGCCAGCAGCCCAATAGTGGGCCCCGGGGAGCTGTTTTTT
clone_size: once; d_call: TRBD2; v_call: TRBV7-9; j_call: TRBJ2-1; cdr3_aa: CASSFGLSGGLLMNEQFF; cdr3_nt: TGTGCCAGCAGCTTTGGGTTAAGCGGGGGGCTTCTAATGAATGAGCAGTTCTTC
clone_size: -; d_call: TRBD2; v_call: TRBV6-4; j_call: TRBJ2-1; cdr3_aa: CASSYPDSGSSGNEQFF; cdr3_nt: TGTGCCAGCAGTTATCCTGATAGCGGGAGCTCGGGGAATGAGCAGTTCTTC
clone_size: -; d_call: TRBD2; v_call: TRBV4-1; j_call: TRBJ2-5; cdr3_aa: CASSLAGGGTQYF; cdr3_nt: TGCGCCAGCAGCCTAGCGGGGGGAGGGACCCAGTACTTC
clone_size: -; d_call: -; v_call: TRBV28; j_call: TRBJ1-1; cdr3_aa: CASNGWNTEAFF; cdr3_nt: TGTGCCAGCAACGGGTGGAACACTGAAGCTTTCTTT
clone_size: -; d_call: -; v_call: TRBV9; j_call: TRBJ2-3; cdr3_aa: CASSSHPHTDTQYF; cdr3_nt: TGTGCCAGCAGCTCCCACCCCCACACAGATACGCAGTATTTT
clone_size: -; d_call: -; v_call: TRBV9; j_call: TRBJ2-3; cdr3_aa: CASSPRGGASTDTQYF; cdr3_nt: TGTGCCAGCAGCCCACGGGGCGGGGCTAGCACAGATACGCAGTATTTT
clone_size: once; d_call: -; v_call: TRBV6-1; j_call: TRBJ1-2; cdr3_aa: CASSEASTVPYSGYTF; cdr3_nt: TGTGCCAGCAGTGAAGCAAGTACGGTCCCCTACTCTGGCTACACCTTC
clone_size: -; d_call: TRBD1; v_call: TRBV27; j_call: TRBJ1-2; cdr3_aa: CASSDRAYGYTF; cdr3_nt: TGTGCCAGCAGCGACAGGGCCTATGGCTACACCTTC
clone_size: -; d_call: TRBD1; v_call: TRBV2; j_call: TRBJ2-2; cdr3_aa: CASSQQGLKTGELFF; cdr3_nt: TGTGCCAGCAGTCAACAGGGGTTGAAGACCGGGGAGCTGTTTTTT
clone_size: -; d_call: -; v_call: TRBV7-9; j_call: TRBJ2-7; cdr3_aa: CASSLSPRGAREQYF; cdr3_nt: TGTGCCAGCAGCCTCAGCCCTAGGGGGGCGCGGGAGCAGTACTTC
clone_size: few; d_call: TRBD1; v_call: TRBV4-2; j_call: TRBJ1-2; cdr3_aa: CASSQDRGTGNGYTF; cdr3_nt: TGTGCCAGCAGCCAAGATCGTGGGACAGGTAATGGCTACACCTTC
clone_size: -; d_call: -; v_call: TRBV4-3; j_call: TRBJ1-1; cdr3_aa: CASSQQAWNTEAFF; cdr3_nt: TGCGCCAGCAGCCAACAGGCTTGGAACACTGAAGCTTTCTTT
clone_size: -; d_call: -; v_call: TRBV28; j_call: TRBJ2-2; cdr3_aa: CASSLREFTGELFF; cdr3_nt: TGTGCCAGCAGTTTACGGGAGTTCACCGGGGAGCTGTTTTTT
clone_size: -; d_call: -; v_call: TRBV5-1; j_call: TRBJ2-1; cdr3_aa: CASSLARYNEQFF; cdr3_nt: TGCGCCAGCAGCTTGGCTCGCTACAATGAGCAGTTCTTC
clone_size: -; d_call: -; v_call: TRBV5-6; j_call: TRBJ1-2; cdr3_aa: CASSFRTDSPNYGYTF; cdr3_nt: TGTGCCAGCAGCTTCCGGACAGACTCTCCTAACTATGGCTACACCTTC
clone_size: -; d_call: TRBD1; v_call: TRBV4-3; j_call: TRBJ1-5; cdr3_aa: CASSQGDRYQPQHF; cdr3_nt: TGCGCCAGCAGCCAAGGGGACAGATATCAGCCCCAGCATTTT
clone_size: -; d_call: -; v_call: TRBV30; j_call: TRBJ1-6; cdr3_aa: CAWSTRGKGSPLHF; cdr3_nt: TGTGCCTGGAGCACCCGGGGAAAGGGTTCACCCCTCCACTTT
clone_size: -; d_call: TRBD2; v_call: TRBV5-1; j_call: TRBJ2-1; cdr3_aa: CASSWGTSRGNEQFF; cdr3_nt: TGCGCCAGCAGCTGGGGGACTAGCAGGGGAAATGAGCAGTTCTTC
clone_size: -; d_call: TRBD1; v_call: TRBV30; j_call: TRBJ1-4; cdr3_aa: CAWSVSRTGSNEKLFF; cdr3_nt: TGTGCCTGGAGTGTAAGCCGGACAGGTTCTAATGAAAAACTGTTTTTT
clone_size: -; d_call: -; v_call: TRBV6-5; j_call: TRBJ2-2; cdr3_aa: CASNGYSGELFF; cdr3_nt: TGTGCCAGCAACGGCTACAGCGGGGAGCTGTTTTTT
clone_size: -; d_call: TRBD1; v_call: TRBV15; j_call: TRBJ2-6; cdr3_aa: CATSARQGVLSGANVLTF; cdr3_nt: TGTGCCACCAGCGCACGACAGGGGGTTCTCTCTGGGGCCAACGTCCTGACTTTC
clone_size: -; d_call: TRBD2; v_call: TRBV5-4; j_call: TRBJ2-1; cdr3_aa: CASSFPSGRTNEQFF; cdr3_nt: TGTGCCAGCAGCTTTCCTAGCGGGCGGACGAATGAGCAGTTCTTC
clone_size: -; d_call: TRBD1; v_call: TRBV10-3; j_call: TRBJ2-7; cdr3_aa: CAISSTTGAAYEQYF; cdr3_nt: TGTGCCATCAGCTCTACTACAGGGGCGGCCTACGAGCAGTACTTC
clone_size: -; d_call: TRBD2; v_call: TRBV6-1; j_call: TRBJ2-7; cdr3_aa: CASSRGTSIDEQYF; cdr3_nt: TGTGCCAGCAGTAGGGGGACTAGCATAGACGAGCAGTACTTC
clone_size: -; d_call: -; v_call: TRBV11-2; j_call: TRBJ2-5; cdr3_aa: CASSLVPLAAGETQYF; cdr3_nt: TGTGCCAGCAGCTTAGTTCCCCTAGCTGCTGGGGAGACCCAGTACTTC
clone_size: -; d_call: -; v_call: TRBV6-1; j_call: TRBJ1-1; cdr3_aa: CASSSGDLNTEAFF; cdr3_nt: TGTGCCAGCAGCTCGGGAGATCTGAACACTGAAGCTTTCTTT
clone_size: -; d_call: TRBD1; v_call: TRBV7-2; j_call: TRBJ1-2; cdr3_aa: CASSPGGQAYGYTF; cdr3_nt: TGTGCCAGCAGCCCGGGGGGACAGGCTTATGGCTACACCTTC
clone_size: -; d_call: TRBD1; v_call: TRBV10-2; j_call: TRBJ2-7; cdr3_aa: CASRERTGAAYEQYF; cdr3_nt: TGCGCCAGCAGGGAAAGGACAGGGGCAGCCTACGAGCAGTACTTC
clone_size: -; d_call: -; v_call: TRBV2; j_call: TRBJ2-1; cdr3_aa: CASSLGLTYNEQFF; cdr3_nt: TGTGCCAGCAGTCTAGGGCTAACCTACAATGAGCAGTTCTTC
clone_size: -; d_call: -; v_call: TRBV18; j_call: TRBJ2-3; cdr3_aa: CASSPWQVNTDTQYF; cdr3_nt: TGTGCCAGCTCACCATGGCAGGTTAACACAGATACGCAGTATTTT
clone_size: -; d_call: -; v_call: TRBV19; j_call: TRBJ1-2; cdr3_aa: CASTPTSTGRYGYTF; cdr3_nt: TGTGCCAGTACCCCGACCAGCACGGGTCGGTATGGCTACACCTTC
clone_size: once; d_call: -; v_call: TRBV5-1; j_call: TRBJ1-1; cdr3_aa: CASSSDFRGSGTEAFF; cdr3_nt: TGCGCCAGCAGCTCCGACTTTAGGGGGTCCGGCACTGAAGCTTTCTTT
clone_size: -; d_call: -; v_call: TRBV20-1; j_call: TRBJ1-2; cdr3_aa: CSAGRTGGYTF; cdr3_nt: TGCAGTGCCGGAAGGACCGGGGGCTACACCTTC
clone_size: -; d_call: TRBD1; v_call: TRBV5-1; j_call: TRBJ1-1; cdr3_aa: CASKDRGGNTEAFF; cdr3_nt: TGCGCCAGCAAAGACAGGGGCGGGAACACTGAAGCTTTCTTT
clone_size: -; d_call: TRBD2; v_call: TRBV14; j_call: TRBJ2-1; cdr3_aa: CASSLLPSGSSYNEQFF; cdr3_nt: TGTGCCAGCAGCCTTCTCCCTAGCGGGAGCTCCTACAATGAGCAGTTCTTC
clone_size: -; d_call: -; v_call: TRBV7-9; j_call: TRBJ2-1; cdr3_aa: CASSFVVNEQFF; cdr3_nt: TGTGCCAGCAGCTTTGTGGTAAATGAGCAGTTCTTC
clone_size: few; d_call: TRBD1; v_call: TRBV5-4; j_call: TRBJ2-1; cdr3_aa: CASSHRTGGGNEQFF; cdr3_nt: TGTGCCAGCAGCCATCGGACAGGGGGCGGGAATGAGCAGTTCTTC